The 31 T cell receptor beta chains listed next were all sequenced from one sample in a study of T cells in Graves' hyperthyroidism and ophthalmopathy. RNA transcripts provided the source from which TCR beta CDR3 regions were amplified. The study used the HTBI primer set for a first-round RT-PCR of the TCR CDR3. TCRdb ran MiXCR on the multiplex PCR reads and lists one entry per CDR3 protein. This sample carries a few hundred thousand distinct CDR3 sequences, around 45% of them seen once, and the ten largest clones take around 7.7%. Material: peripheral blood or thyroid tissue (not recorded which). The receptors shown here come from a woman between 18 and 30 years old with Graves' hyperthyroidism.

This clonotype was picked up a small number of times. The chain is built from TRBV7-8 and TRBJ2-1, with 12 bases that match TRBD2. This CDR3 has 15 amino acids. V lost 5 bases, J lost 5 bases, and 4 bases stayed unmatched. Germline CDR1 is SGHVS and CDR2 is FQNEAQ. The DNA of the CDR3 is TGTGCCAGCAGCCGGACTAGCGGGATACACAATGAGCAGTTCTTC. Amino acids: CASSRTSGIHNEQFF.

The chain joins TRBV7-9 to TRBJ2-5, with a possible D match to TRBD2 (6 bases). CDR1 SEHNR and CDR2 FQNEAQ come from the germline V gene (reference sequence). The CDR3 totals 15 residues. Trimming stripped 5 bases from V and 4 bases from J, with 17 bases between. CDR3 region: CASSAGEDYLETQYF. CDR3 coding DNA: TGTGCCAGCAGCGCCGGTGAGGACTATTTAGAGACCCAGTACTTC.

This clonotype was recorded many times. This chain uses TRBV5-8 with TRBJ2-7; 9 bases fit TRBD2. Germline V gene data show CDR1 as SGHTS and CDR2 as YDEGEE. There are 14 residues in the CDR3. Germline trimming cut 4 bases from V and 6 bases from J; bases unmatched to any gene: 8. DNA of the CDR3: TGTGCCAGCAGCGATGGCGGGAGGGCCTTCGAGCAGTACTTC. It specifies CASSDGGRAFEQYF.

The CDR3 sequence is CASSLAGTGGASNQPQHF. Written as DNA, the CDR3 is TGCGCCAGCAGCTTAGCGGGGACAGGGGGCGCGAGCAATCAGCCCCAGCATTTT. This chain uses TRBV5-1 with TRBJ1-5; 12 bases agree with TRBD1. There are 18 residues in the CDR3. The V gene's germline CDR1 is SGHRS and CDR2 YFSETQ. The junction had 7 bases not matched to a gene; V was cut back by 2 bases and J by 1 base.

The chain recombines TRBV29-1 with TRBJ2-7; D perhaps matches TRBD1 (5 bases). Trimming took off 2 bases at V and 1 base at J, with 9 bases between the two ends. Germline V gives CDR1 SQVTM, CDR2 ANQGSEA. The CDR3 is 13 amino acids. As DNA, the CDR3 is TGCAGCGTTGAAATGGCAGGGTCCTACGAGCAGTACTTC. Protein: CSVEMAGSYEQYF.

This clonotype was seen repeatedly, ten times or more. V is TRBV4-1 and J is TRBJ2-7; the D gene is possibly TRBD2 (5 bases). The CDR3 has 12 amino acids. Per germline, CDR1 MGHRA and CDR2 YSYEKL. The V and J ends lost 0 bases and 9 bases respectively, with 9 bases between them. CDR3 coding DNA: TGCGCCAGCAGCCAAGATACCAGCGGGCAGTACTTC. It is translated as CASSQDTSGQYF.

About this clonotype itself: Here the CDR3 omits its conserved ending phenylalanine or tryptophan, so a read error is the likely source. The DNA is left out, because the CDR3 cannot be placed on it with certainty; the CDR3 is given as TCRdb lists it. CDR3 residues: CASSLNPDTY. The chain links TRBV7-8 to TRBJ1-2. Germline V gene sequence: CDR1 SGHVS, CDR2 FQNEAQ. Counting both end residues, the CDR3 totals 10 amino acids.

This clonotype was detected ten times or more. The rearrangement links TRBV28 to TRBJ1-3; D is uncertain. Trimming took off 0 bases at V and 0 bases at J, with 6 bases between the two ends. This CDR3 is built from 15 residues. The germline gives CDR1 MDHEN, CDR2 SYDVKM. Here the CDR3 DNA reads TGTGCCAGCAGTTTATGGAGAGACTCTGGAAACACCATATATTTT. This gives the protein CASSLWRDSGNTIYF. Together with reference TRBV28 and TRBJ1-3, the CDR3 gives the full variable domain: DVKVTQSSRYLVKRTGEKVFLECVQDMDHENMFWYRQDPGLGLRLIYFSYDVKMKEKGDIPEGYSVSREKKERFSLILESASTNQTSMYLCASSLWRDSGNTIYFGEGSWLTVV.

This clonotype was observed many times. J is TRBJ2-7 and V is TRBV12-3 or TRBV12-4; 11 bases are a match to TRBD1. The CDR3 has 15 amino acids. After removal of 3 bases from V and 4 bases from J, the junction contained 5 bases not matched to a gene. CDR3 bases: TGTGCCAGCAGTTTTCGGACAGGGGGCCATTACGAGCAGTACTTC. It specifies CASSFRTGGHYEQYF.

The chain links TRBV7-8 to TRBJ2-5, with D unclear. With 1 base removed from V and 9 bases from J, the gap between germline ends came to 18 bases. The CDR3 spans 15 residues. Per the germline V gene, CDR1 is SGHVS and CDR2 is FQNEAQ. In DNA, the CDR3 is TGTGCCAGCAGCTTAGGGAACGGACGCAATCAGCCCCAGTACTTC. Residues: CASSLGNGRNQPQYF. Looking up the rest from reference TRBV7-8 and TRBJ2-5 gives the full variable domain: GAGVSQSPRYKVAKRGQDVALRCDPISGHVSLFWYQQALGQGPEFLTYFQNEAQLDKSGLPSDRFFAERPEGSVSTLKIQRTQQEDSAVYLCASSLGNGRNQPQYFGPGTRLLVL.

This clonotype was seen repeatedly, ten times or more. A junction end diverges from the germline sequence, so it may reflect a read error. V gene TRBV10-3 combines with J gene TRBJ1-1; TRBD1 might be the D (5 bases). The CDR3 has 14 amino acids. Germline loops: CDR1 ENHRY, CDR2 SYGVKD. DNA of the CDR3: TGTGCCACCAGTGAATCAGGGCCGAGCACTGAAGCTTTCTTT. Its translation: CATSESGPSTEAFF.

This clonotype appeared many times. This chain joins TRBV20-1 and TRBJ2-5, with D perhaps TRBD1 (5 bases). This CDR3 region has 15 residues. Germline CDR1 DFQATT, CDR2 SNEGSKA (reference sequence). V gave up 6 bases and J gave up 2 bases, with 19 bases separating them. As DNA, the CDR3 is TGCAGTGCGTCAGAAGGGGCGTACATGCAAGAGACCCAGTACTTC. Translated: CSASEGAYMQETQYF.

Regarding this clonotype: The CDR3 end shows no conserved phenylalanine or tryptophan, and so a read error is likely. This sequence joins TRBV5-1 and TRBJ2-7; weak D call: TRBD2 (7 bases). Germline V gene sequence: CDR1 SGHRS, CDR2 YFSETQ. This CDR3 is built from 13 residues. V was pared by 4 bases and J by 7 bases, with 15 bases between. CDR3 coding DNA: TGCGCCAGCAGCGGGGAGGGGGGAGAAGAGCAGTACCTC. Protein: CASSGEGGEEQYL.

This clonotype occurred a few times. The genes are TRBV15 and TRBJ2-1; 9 bases map to TRBD2. V lost 9 bases, J lost 10 bases, and 13 bases stayed unmatched. The CDR3 is 14 residues long. The V gene's germline CDR1 is LNHNV and CDR2 YYDKDF (reference sequence). The DNA of the CDR3 is TGTGCCACTAGAATAGCGGGAGATCTCAACGAGCAGTTCTTC. This sequence encodes CATRIAGDLNEQFF. Together with reference TRBV15 and TRBJ2-1, the CDR3 gives the full variable domain: DAMVIQNPRYQVTQFGKPVTLSCSQTLNHNVMYWYQQKSSQAPKLLFHYYDKDFNNEADTPDNFQSRRPNTSFCFLDIRSPGLGDTAMYLCATRIAGDLNEQFFGPGTRLTVL.

On this clonotype: This clone may be a read error of a much larger clone one base away. The chain uses TRBV13 and TRBJ1-5; tentative D call: TRBD1 (6 bases). The CDR3 is 15 residues long. Germline CDR1 and CDR2: PRHDT and FYEKMQ (reference sequence). V shed 5 bases and J shed 3 bases, with 14 bases lying between them. CDR3 region: CASSPDRYLNQPQHF. In DNA form, the CDR3 reads TGTGCCAGCAGCCCCGACAGGTACCTCAATCAGCCCCAGCATTTT.

The chain has TRBV2 and TRBJ2-7; 7 bases line up with TRBD2. The CDR3 contains 15 residues. From germline, CDR1 is SNHLY and CDR2 FYNNEI. The ends lost 4 bases at V and 3 bases at J; junction bases unmatched: 9. CDR3 coding DNA: TGTGCCAGCAGTGGCACCACTTCTAGCGGCTACGAGCAGTACTTC. Translated, it gives CASSGTTSSGYEQYF.

V and J are TRBV7-2 and TRBJ1-2; TRBD1 matches 9 bases. Losses at the gene ends were 7 bases for V and 6 bases for J; bases not matched to a gene: 15. The germline V gene has CDR1 SGHTA and CDR2 FQGNSA. The CDR3 spans 16 residues. The CDR3 loop is CASTTPGQGYSHGYTF. The CDR3 nucleotides read TGTGCCAGCACTACTCCGGGACAGGGTTATTCGCATGGCTACACCTTC.

J is TRBJ1-4 and V is TRBV19, with 11 bases that match TRBD1. Per the germline V gene, CDR1 is LNHDA and CDR2 is SQIVND (reference sequence). The V segment lost 1 base and the J segment 8 bases; nucleotides outside the gene matches: 0. The length of the CDR3 is 14 residues. The CDR3 bases are TGTGCCAGTAGTATAGGGACAGGGGGCGAAAAACTGTTTTTT. Its translation is CASSIGTGGEKLFF.

This clonotype showed up many times. The chain is built from TRBV5-6 and TRBJ1-1, with D tentatively TRBD1 (6 bases). This CDR3 has 15 amino acids. CDR1 and CDR2 (germline): SGHDT, YYEEEE. V shed 0 bases and J shed 1 base, with 10 bases lying between them. The CDR3 bases are TGTGCCAGCAGCTTGGAGGCACAGGGGAACACTGAAGCTTTCTTT. It specifies CASSLEAQGNTEAFF.

The CDR3 DNA is TGTGCCAGCAGTAAGACCGGGGGTAGCGGCTACAATGAGCAGTACTTC. As protein: CASSKTGGSGYNEQYF. This chain connects TRBV7-9 to TRBJ2-7; a weak D match, TRBD2 (6 bases). The CDR3 is 16 residues long. Germline loops: CDR1 SEHNR, CDR2 FQNEAQ (reference sequence). V lost 6 bases to trimming and J lost 7 bases, with 25 bases between them.

This clonotype has at least ten counts. The chain joins TRBV7-8 to TRBJ2-7; 10 bases are shared with TRBD1. Germline V gene lookup returns CDR1 SGHVS and CDR2 FQNEAQ. The J segment lost 1 base and the V segment lost 7 bases, leaving 7 bases of the junction unmatched. The CDR3 is 15 amino acids. This chain's CDR3 is CASTPLDRGSYEQYF. CDR3 nucleotides: TGTGCCAGCACCCCCCTGGACAGGGGGTCCTACGAGCAGTACTTC.

The chain is built from TRBV2 and TRBJ2-1, with TRBD2 matching over 7 bases. V dropped 1 base and J dropped 7; count of bases not matched to a gene: 7. The CDR3 contains 15 residues. Germline CDR1 SNHLY, CDR2 FYNNEI. The CDR3 reads CASSEGGGPRNEQFF. The CDR3 region has the DNA TGTGCCAGCAGTGAAGGGGGAGGGCCGAGAAATGAGCAGTTCTTC.

This clonotype was recorded at least ten times. This sequence joins TRBV7-3 and TRBJ2-2, with 8 bases that match TRBD2. This CDR3 is 14 amino acids long. Germline assignment: CDR1 SGHTA and CDR2 FQGTGA. V lost 5 bases to trimming and J lost 7 bases; unmatched junction nucleotides: 6. CDR3 in amino acids: CASSRGLAIGELFF. The CDR3 region has the DNA TGTGCCAGCAGCCGAGGACTAGCCATCGGGGAGCTGTTTTTT.

The chain has TRBV12-3 or TRBV12-4 and TRBJ1-1, with D hard to call. The V end lost 8 bases, the J end lost 4 bases, and 17 bases lay between the germline ends. The CDR3 consists of 14 residues. As DNA, the CDR3 is TGTGCCAGCGACGGACCTCGGACGGTCACTGAAGCTTTCTTT. Its protein is CASDGPRTVTEAFF.

This clonotype came up many times. Given a much more abundant clone one base away, this may be a read error. The gene calls are TRBV25-1 and TRBJ2-5; D might be TRBD2 (6 bases). The CDR3 runs 11 residues. V was pared by 8 bases and J by 7 bases, with 11 bases between. CDR1 and CDR2 (germline): MGHDK, SYGVNS. CDR3 amino acids: CASGWGVTQYF. The CDR3 nucleotides read TGTGCCAGCGGATGGGGGGTGACCCAGTACTTC.

In regard to this clonotype: This may come from a read error, since a much larger clone is one base off. This chain uses TRBV5-4 with TRBJ2-7; tentatively, D is TRBD2 (6 bases). The germline gives CDR1 SGHNT, CDR2 YYREEE (reference sequence). The CDR3 sequence is 14 residues long. V dropped 4 bases and J dropped 1 base, with 12 bases sitting between them. The CDR3 DNA sequence: TGTGCCAGCAGCCTCGCTAGCGCTTCCTACGAGCAGTACTTC. As protein: CASSLASASYEQYF.

There are many counts of this clonotype. The chain combines TRBV7-2 with TRBJ1-3; D gene unclear. CDR1 and CDR2 from the germline V gene are SGHTA and FQGNSA. V was clipped by 5 bases and J by 6 bases, with 14 bases between them. The CDR3 runs 14 residues. The CDR3 nucleotides read TGTGCCAGCAGCCCGAGTGGTTTCGAAAACACCATATATTTT. It codes for CASSPSGFENTIYF.

The CDR3 nucleotides read TGTGCCAGCAGCTTCCCGACTAGCGGCTACAATGAAAAACTGTTTTTT. Translation gives CASSFPTSGYNEKLFF. The V call is TRBV7-3, the J call TRBJ1-4; D gene ambiguous. The CDR3 runs 16 residues. From germline, CDR1 is SGHTA and CDR2 FQGTGA. V lost 3 bases and J lost 5, with 16 bases in between.

The CDR3 is CASSGGTETNTEAFF. DNA for the CDR3: TGCGCCAGCAGCGGAGGGACGGAGACTAACACTGAAGCTTTCTTT. V usage is TRBV5-1 and J usage is TRBJ1-1; tentative D call: TRBD1 (5 bases). The V gene's germline CDR1 is SGHRS and CDR2 YFSETQ. The CDR3 runs to 15 residues. V lost 4 bases and J 2 bases, leaving 15 bases between the germline ends.

This clonotype has a single count. The CDR3 carries no conserved terminal phenylalanine or tryptophan, so it likely arises from a read error. The V gene is TRBV7-2, the J gene TRBJ1-6; TRBD1 might be the D (5 bases). CDR1 and CDR2 from the germline V gene are SGHTA and FQGNSA. The CDR3 is 16 residues long. V lost 3 bases, J lost 7 bases, and 16 bases lay in between. CDR3 nucleotide sequence: TGTGCCAGCAGCTTTCCTGGGGCAGGGTGGAATTCACCCCTCCACCTT. It encodes CASSFPGAGWNSPLHL.

This clonotype occurred once. This sequence joins TRBV6-4 and TRBJ2-5, with D perhaps matching TRBD2 (6 bases). This CDR3 has 15 residues. The germline V gene has CDR1 MRHNA and CDR2 SNTAGT. V lost 4 bases and J lost 2, with 14 bases in between. The CDR3 DNA reads TGTGCCAGCAGTGGAAGGCGGGATTCACAAGAGACCCAGTACTTC. Its translation is CASSGRRDSQETQYF.